This T cell receptor beta chain was sequenced for a study of cytotoxic CD8 clonotypes in ibrutinib-treated CLL. For the study at large: Among the patients, around 10 presented as relapsed/refractory and about 15 as treatment-naive; 17 to 18 showed unmutated IGHV. After a median roughly 12 months on treatment (6 to 36), response samples were drawn.

A word on this clone: The target antigen is unknown.

V dropped 6 bases and J dropped 3 bases, with 3 bases sitting between them. The CDR3 has 11 residues. CDR1 and CDR2 from the germline V gene are MNHEY and SVGAGI. Findings and caveats of the study: Clonality at baseline surpassed age-matched healthy donors and tracked circulating CD8+ T-cell counts.

A 1 in 200,000 to 1 in 1 million T cell depth was the sequencing target. The protocol was immunoSEQ multiplex PCR, while the TCRdb copy is restricted to in-frame clones and leaves out a portion. The sample consists of more than 150,000 clones, over 55% of them appearing once. This rearrangement joins TRBV6-5 to TRBJ1-3; D unresolved. This specimen was PBMCs, taken after 24 months of ibrutinib treatment. The TCR sequence derives from a human donor with chronic lymphocytic leukemia. The CDR3 bases are TGTGCCAGCAGGGATGGAAACACCATATATTTT. Its translation: CASRDGNTIYF.